This entry lists 10 T cell receptor beta chains sequenced from one sample in a study of CD8+CD57+ T cells in acquired aplastic anemia. Those patients picked for sequencing had displayed CD8+CD57+ cell expansion on flow cytometry. Profiling of TCR beta VDJ combinations and CDR3 sequences used genomic DNA as template. TCRdb recomputed calls from the reads with MiXCR, one row per CDR3 protein. The sample yields approximately 250,000 distinct CDR3 sequences, approximately 86% seen once. Material: sorted CD4+, CD8+, or CD8+CD57+ T cells (not recorded which) from PBMCs. These receptors were collected from a human donor with aplastic anemia.

The count of this clonotype is one. V usage is TRBV20-1 and J usage is TRBJ2-7, with 9 bases matching TRBD1. The CDR3 consists of 13 residues. Germline V gene sequence: CDR1 DFQATT, CDR2 SNEGSKA (reference sequence). V lost 0 bases and J lost 5; bases outside the gene matches: 2. This CDR3 is CSARDGTGNEQYV. Here the CDR3 DNA reads TGCAGTGCTAGAGATGGGACAGGGAACGAGCAGTACGTC.

Comment on this clonotype: The CDR3 carries no conserved terminal phenylalanine or tryptophan, so it likely arises from a read error. The limits of the CDR3 on the DNA are not certain, so only TCRdb's listed CDR3 is given. The J gene is TRBJ2-4, the V gene TRBV9; the D call TRBD1 from the table was never checked on the DNA. The CDR3 is made up of 12 amino acids, end residues included. In germline, CDR1 is SGDLS, CDR2 YYNGEE. CDR3 protein: CASSGAGGIQEI.

The gene calls are TRBV7-8 and TRBJ2-1; weak D call: TRBD1 (5 bases). The V gene lost 1 base and the J gene lost 8 bases, with 18 bases spanning the gap. The length of the CDR3 is 16 residues. In germline, CDR1 is SGHVS, CDR2 FQNEAQ. CDR3 sequence reads: CASSLGGGNDPDEQFF. The DNA of the CDR3 is TGTGCCAGCAGCTTAGGGGGCGGAAACGATCCGGATGAGCAGTTCTTC.

The V gene is TRBV9, the J gene TRBJ2-3, with a possible D match to TRBD2 (7 bases). The germline gives CDR1 SGDLS, CDR2 YYNGEE. The CDR3 loop spans 15 amino acids. Between the trimmed V and J ends, which lost 3 bases and 1 base, there was a span of 12 bases. The CDR3 is CASSGRGAGTDTQYF. The CDR3 nucleotides are TGTGCCAGCAGCGGACGGGGGGCGGGCACAGATACGCAGTATTTT.

V gene TRBV24-1 combines with J gene TRBJ2-1; TRBD2 matches 14 bases. V lost 5 bases and J lost 7; bases outside the gene matches: 9. Germline CDR1 KGHDR, CDR2 SFDVKD. The CDR3 is made up of 17 amino acids. The CDR3 sequence: CATSAPTGTSGSNEQFF. DNA of the CDR3: TGTGCCACCAGTGCCCCCACCGGGACTAGCGGGAGTAATGAGCAGTTCTTC.

J is TRBJ1-2 and V is TRBV9; 8 positions match TRBD1. Germline V lookup: CDR1 SGDLS, CDR2 YYNGEE. The CDR3 spans 13 residues. V lost 4 bases and J lost 12; bases outside the gene matches: 11. The CDR3 DNA reads TGTGCCAGCAGCCAAGGGCCTACAGGGGGTAACACCTTC. Protein sequence: CASSQGPTGGNTF.

On this clonotype itself: The limits of the CDR3 on the DNA are not certain, so only TCRdb's listed CDR3 is given. This chain connects TRBV7-9 to TRBJ1-1; the DNA was not compared with TRBD1, the D call given in the table. The germline CDR1 and CDR2 sequences are SEHNR and FQNEAQ (reference sequence). The CDR3 contains 15 residues when both ends are counted. The CDR3: CASSTVAGTQYFGFF.

The V gene is TRBV7-8, the J gene TRBJ1-4; no clear D gene. Per the germline V gene, CDR1 is SGHVS and CDR2 is FQNEAQ. V lost 6 bases, J lost 8 bases, and 16 bases lay in between. This CDR3 has 14 residues. The DNA for the CDR3 is TGTGCCAGCAGACCAACACGGAATACCGAAAAACTGTTTTTT. Translating it yields CASRPTRNTEKLFF.

The chain employs TRBV11-2 and TRBJ2-3; D is ambiguous. Deletions cut 3 bases from V and 6 bases from J, with 7 bases between. Per germline, CDR1 SGHAT and CDR2 FQNNGV. The CDR3 totals 12 residues. CDR3 in amino acids: CASSLRPDTQYF. In nucleotides, the CDR3 is TGTGCCAGCAGCTTGCGGCCGGATACGCAGTATTTT.

The CDR3 protein is CSAGPGDPSYYGQFF. Written as DNA, the CDR3 is TGCAGCGCTGGACCCGGGGACCCCTCCTACTATGGGCAGTTCTTC. V usage is TRBV29-1 and J usage is TRBJ2-1, with D possibly called TRBD1 or TRBD2 (5 bases each). Germline values: CDR1 SQVTM, CDR2 ANQGSEA. The CDR3 extends over 15 amino acids. Trimming shortened V by 7 bases and J by 12 bases, and 28 bases separated the two germline ends.